This record covers a single TCR beta chain. The antigen remains undetermined. This sample is drawn from a study of cytomegalovirus exposure and HLA in healthy donors. Overall study: Earlier findings included 100 million to 130 million unique TCR beta sequences obtained from about 179 million T cells.

This CDR3 region has 14 residues. The ends lost 3 bases at V and 5 bases at J; junction bases unmatched: 6. CDR1 and CDR2 (germline): SGHTS, YDEGEE. 13 Jbeta primers and 60 Vbeta primers were used for the PCR. Profiling relied on immunoSEQ multiplex PCR, and the TCRdb table lists in-frame clones only, not all of them. Recorded here are fewer than 200,000 clones; the top ten clones represent approximately 6.5%. Each donor's status was that of a healthy bone marrow donor. Study-wide points: Beyond CMV serostatus, there was no information to go on about immune exposure.

Sequencing used PBMCs. The clonotype originates from a man under 40 in good health and CMV-seronegative. The chain carries TRBV5-8 and TRBJ2-7, with TRBD1 identical over 9 bases. The CDR3 loop is CASSSRDRENEQYF. CDR3 DNA: TGTGCCAGCAGCTCTCGGGACAGGGAAAACGAGCAGTACTTC. Full variable domain (outside the CDR3, taken from reference TRBV5-8 and TRBJ2-7): EAGVTQSPTHLIKTRGQQATLRCSPISGHTSVYWYQQALGLGLQFLLWYDEGEERNRGNFPPRFSGRQFPNYSSELNVNALELEDSALYLCASSSRDRENEQYFGPGTRLTVT.